The next 9 T cell receptor beta chains were all read from a single sample in a study of CD8 T cells in Susac syndrome. Reverse transcription of roughly 0.5 to 1 ug RNA was performed with random hexamers. In TCRdb, the immunoSEQ multiplex PCR reads were re-called with MiXCR into one record per CDR3 protein. The sample consists of fewer than 140,000 distinct CDR3 sequences, roughly 94% of them appearing once. Sequenced sample: CD8+ T cells from PBMCs. Receptors were obtained from a human donor with Susac syndrome.

This chain uses TRBV27 with TRBJ2-7, with D unclear. V lost 3 bases and J lost 2, with 8 bases in between. The CDR3 spans 13 residues. Germline assignment: CDR1 MNHEY and CDR2 SMNVEV (reference sequence). The CDR3 DNA follows: TGTGCCAGCAGTTTGGGCAGGCCCTACGAGCAGTACTTC. Encoded protein: CASSLGRPYEQYF.

V and J are TRBV9 and TRBJ2-2, with 11 bases that match TRBD2. Germline V lookup: CDR1 SGDLS, CDR2 YYNGEE. V dropped 3 bases and J dropped 7; count of bases not matched to a gene: 5. This CDR3 region has 15 residues. The CDR3 bases are TGTGCCAGCAGCGAGGGGACTAGCGGTGTCGGGGAGCTGTTTTTT. Translating it yields CASSEGTSGVGELFF.

This clonotype appeared a few times. This rearrangement joins TRBV9 to TRBJ2-7; the match to TRBD1 covers 7 bases. The germline CDR1 and CDR2 sequences are SGDLS and YYNGEE. V was pared by 2 bases and J by 0 bases, with 2 bases of the junction left unmatched. The CDR3 consists of 14 residues. In nucleotides, the CDR3 is TGTGCCAGCAGCGTCACAGGGGACTCCTACGAGCAGTACTTC. As protein: CASSVTGDSYEQYF.

In its sample, this clonotype was seen once. The chain combines TRBV20-1 with TRBJ2-7; D may match TRBD1 or TRBD2 (5 bases each). Germline V gene sequence: CDR1 DFQATT, CDR2 SNEGSKA (reference sequence). The CDR3 extends over 14 amino acids. V was clipped by 1 base and J by 3 bases, with 13 bases between them. In DNA, the CDR3 is TGCAGTGCTAGAGTGGGGACCGTCATCTACGAGCAGTACTTC. It yields the protein CSARVGTVIYEQYF.

The V gene is TRBV20-1, the J gene TRBJ1-1; 7 positions agree with TRBD1. After removal of 5 bases from V and 3 bases from J, the junction contained 3 bases not matched to a gene. The CDR3 runs to 12 residues. Per germline, CDR1 DFQATT and CDR2 SNEGSKA (reference sequence). The CDR3 DNA sequence: TGCAGTGCTCTGGACAGGTACACTGAAGCTTTCTTT. It yields the protein CSALDRYTEAFF.

V is TRBV6-1 and J is TRBJ1-6; unclear D gene. Between the trimmed V and J ends, which lost 6 bases and 0 bases, there was a span of 9 bases. Germline V gene lookup returns CDR1 MNHNS and CDR2 SASEGT. CDR3 size: 15 residues. The CDR3 DNA sequence: TGTGCCAGCAGAATTACGAGCTCCTATAATTCACCCCTCCACTTT. As protein: CASRITSSYNSPLHF.

The chain couples TRBV4-3 to TRBJ2-7, with TRBD1 matching 9 bases. Germline loops: CDR1 LGHNA, CDR2 YSLEER. J gave up 3 bases and V 4 bases, and 7 bases lay outside the gene matches. This CDR3 has 15 residues. DNA for the CDR3: TGCGCCAGCAGCCCGTCCGGGACAGGGCTCTACGAGCAGTACTTC. Its protein is CASSPSGTGLYEQYF.

The chain employs TRBV6-5 and TRBJ2-2; tentatively, D is TRBD2 (6 bases). CDR1 is MNHEY, CDR2 SVGAGI, per germline. V was cut by 3 bases and J by 5 bases, with 13 bases left in between. CDR3 size: 15 residues. CDR3 amino acids: CASSYSGDVTGELFF. As DNA, the CDR3 is TGTGCCAGCAGTTATTCGGGAGATGTAACCGGGGAGCTGTTTTTT.

The chain joins TRBV7-9 to TRBJ2-3; no reliable D call. V shed 0 bases and J shed 1 base, with 5 bases lying between them. The CDR3 has 14 residues. CDR1 and CDR2 (germline): SEHNR, FQNEAQ (reference sequence). The CDR3 DNA follows: TGTGCCAGCAGCTTAGCGTTCGGCACAGATACGCAGTATTTT. It translates to CASSLAFGTDTQYF.